These 8 T cell receptor beta chains originate from one sample sequenced in a study of lymphopenia after photon versus proton radiotherapy. Profiled with immunoSEQ multiplex PCR; TCRdb holds only in-frame clones, not every one. This table holds more than 50,000 clones, more than 70% found once. This specimen was peripheral blood, taken from a patient treated with photon-based radiotherapy. The receptors here all came from a man aged 50 to 60 with gastric cancer.

This clone was seen more than once but under ten times. This rearrangement joins TRBV10-3 to TRBJ1-1; D unresolved. Trimming removed 2 bases from V and 1 base from J, with 5 bases in between. The CDR3 covers 13 residues. Germline CDR1 ENHRY, CDR2 SYGVKD. The CDR3 DNA is TGTGCCATCAGTGAGAGACAGAACACTGAAGCTTTCTTT. Translation: CAISERQNTEAFF.

The V call is TRBV5-8, the J call TRBJ1-2; no clear D. Germline V lookup: CDR1 SGHTS, CDR2 YDEGEE. The length of the CDR3 is 13 residues. Trimming stripped 4 bases from V and 2 bases from J, with 9 bases between. CDR3 nucleotide sequence: TGTGCCAGCAGCAATACCCAAAACTATGGCTACACCTTC. The encoded protein is CASSNTQNYGYTF.

V gene TRBV5-4 combines with J gene TRBJ1-4, with TRBD1 matching 7 bases. The germline V gene has CDR1 SGHNT and CDR2 YYREEE (reference sequence). CDR3 size: 15 residues. With V trimmed by 4 bases and J by 3 bases, 6 bases remained unmatched. The CDR3 is CASSQRGQSNEKLFF. DNA for the CDR3: TGTGCCAGCAGCCAAAGGGGACAGTCTAATGAAAAACTGTTTTTT. The variable domain in full, completed from reference TRBV5-4 and TRBJ1-4, reads ETGVTQSPTHLIKTRGQQVTLRCSSQSGHNTVSWYQQALGQGPQFIFQYYREEENGRGNFPPRFSGLQFPNYSSELNVNALELDDSALYLCASSQRGQSNEKLFFGSGTQLSVL.

The chain links TRBV29-1 to TRBJ2-2, with no clear D. V lost 4 bases to trimming and J lost 0 bases, with 9 bases between them. Germline CDR1 and CDR2: SQVTM and ANQGSEA. This CDR3 has 14 amino acids. The CDR3 nucleotides read TGCAGCGTTGGGGTCTCCGCGAACACCGGGGAGCTGTTTTTT. It encodes CSVGVSANTGELFF.

In DNA, the CDR3 is TGCAGCGTTGATTTTTCTCCGGACAGGGGTTTTTATGGCTACACCTTC. Residues: CSVDFSPDRGFYGYTF. This chain uses TRBV29-1 with TRBJ1-2; TRBD1 aligns across 9 bases. The CDR3 has 16 residues. V lost 3 bases to trimming and J lost 5 bases; unmatched junction nucleotides: 13. Germline CDR1 SQVTM, CDR2 ANQGSEA.

V gene TRBV19 combines with J gene TRBJ1-5; D is unresolved. Germline-derived CDR1 and CDR2 are LNHDA and SQIVND (reference sequence). V lost 4 bases and J 2 bases, leaving 9 bases between the germline ends. The CDR3 loop spans 14 amino acids. In DNA form, the CDR3 reads TGTGCCAGTAGTAAGGGTAAGGGCAATCAGCCCCAGCATTTT. This encodes CASSKGKGNQPQHF.

The J gene is TRBJ2-3, the V gene TRBV19; D unclear. Germline CDR1 is LNHDA and CDR2 is SQIVND (reference sequence). The CDR3 runs to 15 residues. The V end lost 3 bases, the J end lost 3 bases, and 13 bases lay between the germline ends. The CDR3 coding sequence is TGTGCCAGTAGTATCAAGATTTCCCCGACAGATACGCAGTATTTT. The encoded protein is CASSIKISPTDTQYF.

The V and J genes are TRBV7-2 and TRBJ2-7, with a weak D call TRBD1 (6 bases). The germline V and J ends were trimmed by 2 bases and 2 bases, with 22 bases remaining between them. The CDR3 consists of 18 residues. Per germline, CDR1 SGHTA and CDR2 FQGNSA. The CDR3 here is CASSLRAGDLQGAYEQYF. The CDR3 DNA reads as TGTGCCAGCAGCTTACGGGCAGGGGACCTACAAGGGGCCTACGAGCAGTACTTC. The entire variable domain, with the rest obtained from reference TRBV7-2 and TRBJ2-7, is as follows: GAGVSQSPSNKVTEKGKDVELRCDPISGHTALYWYRQSLGQGLEFLIYFQGNSAPDKSGLPSDRFSAERTGGSVSTLTIQRTQQEDSAVYLCASSLRAGDLQGAYEQYFGPGTRLTVT.